This T cell receptor (beta chain) was recovered during a study of OX40 agonist ivuxolimab in advanced cancers. Sequencing was performed with immunoSEQ multiplex PCR; in TCRdb, only in-frame clones are kept and a portion is missing. The top ten clones hold 0.25% to 0.3% of a sample with about 69,000 clones, roughly 90% of them seen once. Study-wide results and limits: Some nonresponders also had low normalized T-cell clonal expansion.

Of note for this clone: Its cognate antigen is unknown.

The study sampled blood at baseline, cycle 4 day 1, and cycle 7 day 1. The ends were cut back, 10 bases at V and 8 bases at J, with 20 bases in the middle. CDR1 and CDR2 from the germline V gene are ENHRY and SYGVKD. The CDR3 spans 13 residues. The gene calls are TRBV10-3 and TRBJ1-2, with D maybe TRBD1 (5 bases). Specimen: CD4+ or CD8+ T cells sorted from blood, collected in a trial of the OX40 agonist ivuxolimab. The source is an adult with an advanced solid tumor such as melanoma, head and neck, liver or kidney cancer. CDR3 DNA: TGTGCCACGAGACAGACACAGCAGGAAGGCTACACCTTC. It is translated as CATRQTQQEGYTF.